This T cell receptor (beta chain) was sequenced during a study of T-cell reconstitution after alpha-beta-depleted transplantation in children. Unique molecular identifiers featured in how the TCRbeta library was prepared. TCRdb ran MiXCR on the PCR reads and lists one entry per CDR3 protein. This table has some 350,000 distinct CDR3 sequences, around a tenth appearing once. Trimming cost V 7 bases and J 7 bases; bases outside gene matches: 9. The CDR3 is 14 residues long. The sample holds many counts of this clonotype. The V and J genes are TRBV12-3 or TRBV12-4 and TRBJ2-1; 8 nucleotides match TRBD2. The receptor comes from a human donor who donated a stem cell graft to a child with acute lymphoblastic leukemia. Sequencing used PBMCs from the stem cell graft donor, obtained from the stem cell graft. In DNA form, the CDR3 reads TGTGCCAGCATTAGGCGGGAGGATTTGAATGAGCAGTTCTTC. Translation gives CASIRREDLNEQFF.